This TCR beta chain was obtained from a study of blood T cells in healthy people across ages. It was with a sample-barcoded 5' primer and a J-beta primer mix that a second PCR of about 6 to 11 cycles was run. Using its own MiXCR run on the 5' RACE reads, TCRdb lists one record per CDR3 protein. The sample contains about 1,400,000 distinct CDR3 sequences, approximately 63% of which appear only once. The sample taken for sequencing was blood. The source is a man between 18 and 29 years old in good health.

The CDR3 reads CASSYNPGRAEYF. For the CDR3, the DNA is TGTGCCAGCAGCTACAACCCGGGACGAGCGGAGTACTTC. This rearrangement joins TRBV7-2 to TRBJ2-5; D tentatively fits TRBD1 or TRBD2 (5 bases each). V lost 4 bases and J 12 bases, leaving 18 bases between the germline ends. In germline, CDR1 is SGHTA, CDR2 FQGNSA. This CDR3 comprises 13 residues.